Given below is one TCR beta chain in context. The data derive from a study of blood T cell repertoires in COVID-19. Across the study: Sites across the United States, Italy and Spain contributed samples from acute and convalescent COVID-19. Sample material is recorded as cDNA or gDNA derived from T cells, B-cell-depleted T cells, or PBMCs.

In germline, CDR1 is LGHDT, CDR2 YNNKEL (reference sequence). After removal of 0 bases from V and 7 bases from J, the junction contained 4 bases not matched to a gene. This CDR3 spans 15 amino acids. In the study's own analysis: Estimates of nucleated cell counts were drawn from the amplification of reference gene primers. Clones were sequenced by immunoSEQ multiplex PCR, and TCRdb holds only the in-frame ones, with some missing. V and J calls plus clone size are reproduced from that table; the DNA served to infer D and trimming. The sample carries 13,000 to 15,000 clones, more than 65% recorded once.

J is TRBJ2-1 and V is TRBV3-1 (or the pseudogene TRBV3-2); 9 bases fit TRBD2. This TCR derives from a human donor in a cohort sampled during active COVID-19. Sequenced material: peripheral blood. CDR3 nucleotides: TGTGCCAGCAGCCAAGACCTAGCGGGAAGGAATGAGCAGTTCTTC. Translation gives CASSQDLAGRNEQFF.